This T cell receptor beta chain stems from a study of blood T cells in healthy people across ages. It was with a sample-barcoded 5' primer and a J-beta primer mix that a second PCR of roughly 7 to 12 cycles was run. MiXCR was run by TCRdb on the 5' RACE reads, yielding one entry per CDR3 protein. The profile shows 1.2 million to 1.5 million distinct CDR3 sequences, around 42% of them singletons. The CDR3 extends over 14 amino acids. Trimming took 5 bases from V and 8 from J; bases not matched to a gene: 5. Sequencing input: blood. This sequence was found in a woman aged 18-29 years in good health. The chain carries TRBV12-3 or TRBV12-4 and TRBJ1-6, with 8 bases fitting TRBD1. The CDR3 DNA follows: TGTGCCAGCAGTCCCACAGGGGGGCATTCACCCCTCCACTTT. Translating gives CASSPTGGHSPLHF.